A selection of T cell receptor beta chains follows, all from one sample in a study of T cells in Graves' hyperthyroidism and ophthalmopathy. TCRdb independently ran MiXCR on the multiplex PCR reads; one entry per CDR3 protein. The sample consists of around 33,000 distinct CDR3 sequences, around half of them appearing once. Sequencing was carried out using blood. The receptors derive from a woman in her fifties or sixties with Graves' hyperthyroidism that later progressed to Graves' ophthalmopathy. CDR3s include the opening cysteine and the closing phenylalanine or tryptophan. A D gene is named only where the DNA matches it firmly. Some rows have no size entry. The others give once, few or many, or a class for an expanded clone.

CDR3: CSASSPVELAGGSEQFF; DNA: TGCAGTGCCAGCTCTCCCGTGGAGCTAGCGGGAGGCAGTGAGCAGTTCTTC; J: TRBJ2-1; V: TRBV20-1; size: NA; D: TRBD2
CDR3: CASSPLGGQGISYEQYF; DNA: TGTGCCAGCAGTCCCCTGGGGGGTCAGGGGATCTCCTACGAGCAGTACTTC; J: TRBJ2-7; V: TRBV27; size: many; D: NA
CDR3: CATSDRGTSGTTRYEQYF; DNA: TGTGCCACCAGTGATCGCGGGACTAGCGGGACAACTCGATACGAGCAGTACTTC; J: TRBJ2-7; V: TRBV24-1; size: NA; D: TRBD2
CDR3: CASSLGSGLATNEKLFF; DNA: TGTGCCAGCAGCTTAGGTTCGGGGTTGGCAACTAATGAAAAACTGTTTTTC; J: TRBJ1-4; V: TRBV11-3; size: NA; D: NA
CDR3: CASSWTSGRAYEQYF; DNA: TGTGCCAGCAGCTGGACTAGCGGGAGGGCCTACGAGCAGTACTTC; J: TRBJ2-7; V: TRBV11-3; size: NA; D: TRBD2
CDR3: CASSPGGGGTEAFF; DNA: TGTGCCAGCAGCCCCGGGGGGGGCGGCACTGAAGCTTTCTTT; J: TRBJ1-1; V: TRBV7-9; size: many; D: NA
CDR3: CASSRSGFVNEQYF; DNA: TGTGCCAGCAGCCGGAGCGGGTTCGTGAACGAGCAGTACTTC; J: TRBJ2-7; V: TRBV6-5; size: many; D: NA
CDR3: CASSLEGYGYTF; DNA: TGTGCCAGCAGCTTGGAAGGGTATGGCTACACCTTC; J: TRBJ1-2; V: TRBV5-6; size: medium-sized; D: NA
CDR3: CASSDLAGSGTQYF; DNA: TGCGCCAGCAGTGATCTAGCGGGAAGCGGTACGCAGTATTTT; J: TRBJ2-3; V: TRBV10-1; size: NA; D: TRBD2
CDR3: CASSIGQGDDTPLHF; DNA: TGCGCCAGCAGCATCGGACAGGGGGATGATACACCCCTCCACTTT; J: TRBJ1-6; V: TRBV5-1; size: NA; D: TRBD1